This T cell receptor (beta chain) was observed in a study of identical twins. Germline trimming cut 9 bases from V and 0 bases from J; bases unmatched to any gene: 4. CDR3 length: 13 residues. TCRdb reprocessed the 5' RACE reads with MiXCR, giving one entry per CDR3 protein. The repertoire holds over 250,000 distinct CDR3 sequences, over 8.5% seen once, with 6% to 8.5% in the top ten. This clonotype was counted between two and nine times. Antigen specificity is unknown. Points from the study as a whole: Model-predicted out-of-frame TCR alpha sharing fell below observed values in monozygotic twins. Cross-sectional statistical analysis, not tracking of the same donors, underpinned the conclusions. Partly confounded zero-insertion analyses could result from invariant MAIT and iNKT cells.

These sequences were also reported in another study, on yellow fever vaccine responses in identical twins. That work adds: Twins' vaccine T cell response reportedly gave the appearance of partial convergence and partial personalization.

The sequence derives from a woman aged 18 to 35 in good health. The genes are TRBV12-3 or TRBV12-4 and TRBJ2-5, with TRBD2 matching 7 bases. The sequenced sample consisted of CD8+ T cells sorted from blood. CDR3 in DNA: TGTGCCAGTGGGCGGGAGTACCAAGAGACCCAGTACTTC. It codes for CASGREYQETQYF.